Listed below are T cell receptor beta chains from one sample, sequenced in a study of OX40 agonist ivuxolimab in advanced cancers. Generated by immunoSEQ multiplex PCR, the TCRdb table keeps only in-frame clones and is missing some. The sample lists about 48,000 clones, approximately 84% occurring once. This sample comprised CD4+ or CD8+ T cells sorted from blood, obtained in a trial of the OX40 agonist ivuxolimab. All receptors come from an adult with an advanced solid tumor such as melanoma, head and neck, liver or kidney cancer. Both conserved end residues are part of each CDR3.

CDR3aa	len	v_gene	j_gene
CASSTTGRGNTIYF	14	TRBV28	TRBJ1-3
CAIRGAPYNEQFF	13	TRBV10-3	TRBJ2-1
CASSVGTGGFF	11	TRBV9	TRBJ2-1
CASSDIGGGKLFF	13	TRBV6-1	TRBJ1-4
CASSLASADSYEQYF	15	TRBV5-1	TRBJ2-7
CASSFLTGGFSYEQYF	16	TRBV7-8	TRBJ2-7
CASSLGGSGSKNIQYF	16	TRBV5-4	TRBJ2-4
CASSPALGGGEKLFF	15	TRBV5-1	TRBJ1-4
CASSPSQPGANVLTF	15	TRBV18	TRBJ2-6
CASSPMGQAYNEQFF	15	TRBV18	TRBJ2-1
CASSSIDGTYGYTF	14	TRBV5-1	TRBJ1-2
CASSLARRAGYTF	13	TRBV7-9	TRBJ1-2
CASSPQGYSTDTQYF	15	TRBV2	TRBJ2-3
CASSSRDRVDEQYF	14	TRBV28	TRBJ2-7
CASSFTSGGFYGYTF	15	TRBV27	TRBJ1-2
CASSLRAGVGEQYF	14	TRBV7-9	TRBJ2-7
CASSQSIGSNQPQHF	15	TRBV16	TRBJ1-5
CASSQDRPNSGIPDTQYF	18	TRBV4-2	TRBJ2-3
CASSQTDRGGETQYF	15	TRBV28	TRBJ2-5
CASRPPRATNEKLFF	15	TRBV11-2	TRBJ1-4
CASSLDRRLAGTQYF	15	TRBV11-2	TRBJ2-5
CASSEGTGRNTGELFF	16	TRBV6-1	TRBJ2-2
CASSDPGTIQETQYF	15	TRBV6-1	TRBJ2-5
CASSTTGEQYF	11	TRBV28	TRBJ2-7
CASSFQGAGEREKLFF	16	TRBV7-2	TRBJ1-4
CASSDTTGYGEKLFF	15	TRBV10-1	TRBJ1-4
CASSEGVARNTIYF	14	TRBV6-1	TRBJ1-3
CASSLGQLDTDTQYF	15	TRBV5-6	TRBJ2-3
CASSLEFALGEQYF	14	TRBV5-1	TRBJ2-7
CASSSLLVGVYNEQFF	16	TRBV7-3	TRBJ2-1
CASSKVRSGDGYTF	14	TRBV21-1	TRBJ1-2
CASRRLAGVPGELFF	15	TRBV7-8	TRBJ2-2
CASSLGLAGYGTDTQYF	17	TRBV7-3	TRBJ2-3
CASSGTSGSNEQFF	14	TRBV19	TRBJ2-1
CASGRTRGETQYF	13	TRBV12-5	TRBJ2-5
CASSLAGRAGQETQYF	16	TRBV11-2	TRBJ2-5
CAWSVRRELRYNEQFF	16	TRBV30	TRBJ2-1
CASSSGQGVDYGYTF	15	TRBV28	TRBJ1-2
CASSPPRTSGTYNEQFF	17	TRBV13	TRBJ2-1
CASSRRQHSPLHF	13	TRBV6-5	TRBJ1-6
CASSEKTGVTDTQYF	15	TRBV6-1	TRBJ2-3
CASSYFGGQGETQYF	15	TRBV6-5	TRBJ2-5
CASSLDRGVFNEQFF	15	TRBV13	TRBJ2-1